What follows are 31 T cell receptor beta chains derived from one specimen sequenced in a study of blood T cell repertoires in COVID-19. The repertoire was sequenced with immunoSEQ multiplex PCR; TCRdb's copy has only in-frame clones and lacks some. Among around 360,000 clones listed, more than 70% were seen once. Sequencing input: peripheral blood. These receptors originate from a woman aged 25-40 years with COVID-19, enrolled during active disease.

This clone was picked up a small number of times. This chain's CDR3 is CAISEVSGSEQFF. DNA for the CDR3: TGTGCCATCAGTGAGGTGTCGGGTAGTGAGCAGTTCTTC. V gene TRBV10-3 combines with J gene TRBJ2-1; D is undetermined. The CDR3 is 13 residues long. Trimming removed 2 bases at V and 9 bases at J, with 11 bases between. Germline V lookup: CDR1 ENHRY, CDR2 SYGVKD.

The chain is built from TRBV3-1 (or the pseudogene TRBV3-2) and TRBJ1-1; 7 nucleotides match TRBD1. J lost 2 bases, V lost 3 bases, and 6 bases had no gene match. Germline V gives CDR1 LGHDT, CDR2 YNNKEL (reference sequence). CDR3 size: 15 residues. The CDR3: CASSQPDRRNTEAFF. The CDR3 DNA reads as TGTGCCAGCAGCCAGCCGGACAGGAGAAACACTGAAGCTTTCTTT.

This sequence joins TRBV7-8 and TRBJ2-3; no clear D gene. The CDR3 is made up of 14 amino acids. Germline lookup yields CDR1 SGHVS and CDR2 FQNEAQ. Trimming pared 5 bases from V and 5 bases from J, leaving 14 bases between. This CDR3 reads CASSPSGPGDTQYF. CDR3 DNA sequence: TGTGCCAGCAGCCCCTCCGGCCCGGGAGATACGCAGTATTTT.

In DNA, the CDR3 is TGCGCCAGCAAACAGACCTATGGCTACACCTTC. This sequence encodes CASKQTYGYTF. V and J are TRBV10-1 and TRBJ1-2; D uncertain. CDR1 is WNHNN, CDR2 SYGVQD, per germline (reference sequence). The CDR3 has 11 amino acids. The V end was cut by 7 bases, the J end by 4 bases, with 7 bases between.

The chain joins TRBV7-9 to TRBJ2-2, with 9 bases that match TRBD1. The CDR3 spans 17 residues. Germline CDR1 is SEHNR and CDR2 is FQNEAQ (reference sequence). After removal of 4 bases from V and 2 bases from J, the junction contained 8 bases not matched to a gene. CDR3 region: CASSSTRTGENTGELFF. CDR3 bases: TGTGCCAGCAGCTCCACCAGGACAGGGGAAAACACCGGGGAGCTGTTTTTT.

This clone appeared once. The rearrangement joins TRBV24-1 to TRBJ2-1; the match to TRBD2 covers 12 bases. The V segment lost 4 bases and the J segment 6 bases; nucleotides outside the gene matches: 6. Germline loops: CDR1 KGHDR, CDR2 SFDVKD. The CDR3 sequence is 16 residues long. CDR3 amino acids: CATSDRRLAGVNEQFF. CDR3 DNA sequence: TGTGCCACCAGTGACCGAAGACTAGCGGGAGTCAATGAGCAGTTCTTC.

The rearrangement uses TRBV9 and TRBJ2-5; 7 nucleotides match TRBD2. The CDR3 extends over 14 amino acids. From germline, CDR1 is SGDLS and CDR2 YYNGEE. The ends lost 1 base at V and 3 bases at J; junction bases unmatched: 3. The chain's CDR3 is CASSVLSGEETQYF. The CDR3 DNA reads TGTGCCAGCAGCGTACTAAGCGGGGAAGAGACCCAGTACTTC. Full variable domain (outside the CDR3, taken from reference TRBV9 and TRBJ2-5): DSGVTQTPKHLITATGQRVTLRCSPRSGDLSVYWYQQSLDQGLQFLIQYYNGEERAKGNILERFSAQQFPDLHSELNLSSLELGDSALYFCASSVLSGEETQYFGPGTRLLVL.

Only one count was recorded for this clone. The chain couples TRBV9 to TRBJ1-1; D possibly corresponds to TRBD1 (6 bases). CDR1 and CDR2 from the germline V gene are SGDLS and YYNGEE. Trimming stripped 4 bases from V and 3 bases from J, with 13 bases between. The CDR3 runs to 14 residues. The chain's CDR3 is CASSKMDRYTEAFF. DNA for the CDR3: TGTGCCAGCAGCAAAATGGACAGATACACTGAAGCTTTCTTT.

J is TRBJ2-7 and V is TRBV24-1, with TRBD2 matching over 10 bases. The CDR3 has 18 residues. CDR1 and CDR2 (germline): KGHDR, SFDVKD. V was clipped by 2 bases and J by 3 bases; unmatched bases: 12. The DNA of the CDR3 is TGTGCCACCAGTGATTCGACAGAGCCGGGACTAGCGTTCTACGAGCAGTACTTC. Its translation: CATSDSTEPGLAFYEQYF.

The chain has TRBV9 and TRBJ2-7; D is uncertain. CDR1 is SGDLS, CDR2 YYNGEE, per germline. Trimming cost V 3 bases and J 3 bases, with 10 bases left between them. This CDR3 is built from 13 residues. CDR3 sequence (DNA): TGTGCCAGCAGCGCCCCGTCAGGCTACGAGCAGTACTTC. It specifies CASSAPSGYEQYF. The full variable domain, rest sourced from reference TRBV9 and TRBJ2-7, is DSGVTQTPKHLITATGQRVTLRCSPRSGDLSVYWYQQSLDQGLQFLIQYYNGEERAKGNILERFSAQQFPDLHSELNLSSLELGDSALYFCASSAPSGYEQYFGPGTRLTVT.

DNA for the CDR3: TGTGCCTGGAGTGTGAGTGTATCCTACGAGCAGTACTTC. Protein product: CAWSVSVSYEQYF. The chain employs TRBV30 and TRBJ2-7; D gene ambiguous. V lost 0 bases, J lost 1 base, and 7 bases lay in between. CDR3 length: 13 amino acids. Germline CDR1 reads GTSNPN; CDR2 reads SVGIG (reference sequence).

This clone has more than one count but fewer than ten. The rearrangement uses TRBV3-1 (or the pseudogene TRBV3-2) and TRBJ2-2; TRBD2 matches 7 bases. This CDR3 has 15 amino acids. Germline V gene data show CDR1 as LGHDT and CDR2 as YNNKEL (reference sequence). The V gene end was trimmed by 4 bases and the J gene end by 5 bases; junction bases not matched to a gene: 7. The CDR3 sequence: CASSPHTGGTGELFF. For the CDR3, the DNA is TGTGCCAGCAGCCCCCACACGGGAGGAACCGGGGAGCTGTTTTTT.

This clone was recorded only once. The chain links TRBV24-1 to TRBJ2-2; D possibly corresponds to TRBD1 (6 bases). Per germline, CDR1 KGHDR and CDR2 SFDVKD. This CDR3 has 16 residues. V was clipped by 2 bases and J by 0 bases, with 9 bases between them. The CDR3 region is CATSDSTGANTGELFF. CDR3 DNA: TGTGCCACCAGTGATTCGACAGGCGCGAACACCGGGGAGCTGTTTTTT.

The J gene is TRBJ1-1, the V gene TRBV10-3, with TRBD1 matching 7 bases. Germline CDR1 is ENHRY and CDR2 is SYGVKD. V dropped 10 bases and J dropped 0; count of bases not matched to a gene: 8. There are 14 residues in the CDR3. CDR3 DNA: TGTGCCACTCGGGACAGACTCATGAACACTGAAGCTTTCTTT. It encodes CATRDRLMNTEAFF.

CDR3 bases: TGTGCCAGCAGTTACGACAGGGAAGCCTATGGCTACACCTTC. As protein: CASSYDREAYGYTF. This chain joins TRBV6-6 and TRBJ1-2; 7 positions agree with TRBD1. CDR3 length: 14 amino acids. From germline, CDR1 is MNHNY and CDR2 SVGAGI (reference sequence). Trimming at V came to 2 bases and at J to 4 bases, leaving 4 bases not matched to a gene.

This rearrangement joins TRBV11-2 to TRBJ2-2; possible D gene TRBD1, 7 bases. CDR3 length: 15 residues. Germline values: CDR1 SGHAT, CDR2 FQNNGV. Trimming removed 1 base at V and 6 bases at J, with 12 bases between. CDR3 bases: TGTGCCAGCAGCTTAGTTCAGGGGGGTCCCGGGGAGCTGTTTTTT. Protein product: CASSLVQGGPGELFF. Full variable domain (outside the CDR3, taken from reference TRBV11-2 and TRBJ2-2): EAGVAQSPRYKIIEKRQSVAFWCNPISGHATLYWYQQILGQGPKLLIQFQNNGVVDDSQLPKDRFSAERLKGVDSTLKIQPAKLEDSAVYLCASSLVQGGPGELFFGEGSRLTVL.

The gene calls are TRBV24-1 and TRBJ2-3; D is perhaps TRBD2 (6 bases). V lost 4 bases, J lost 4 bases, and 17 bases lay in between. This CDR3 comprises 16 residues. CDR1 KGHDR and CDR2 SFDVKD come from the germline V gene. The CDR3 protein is CATSDKAGLPPDTQYF. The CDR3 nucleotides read TGTGCCACCAGTGACAAAGCTGGACTACCACCAGATACGCAGTATTTT.

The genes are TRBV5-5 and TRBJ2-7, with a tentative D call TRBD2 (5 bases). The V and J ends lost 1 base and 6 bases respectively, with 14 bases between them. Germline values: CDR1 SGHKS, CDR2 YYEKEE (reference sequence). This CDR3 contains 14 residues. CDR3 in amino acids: CASSLKHSEGEQYF. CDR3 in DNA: TGTGCCAGCAGCTTGAAACACAGTGAGGGCGAGCAGTACTTC.

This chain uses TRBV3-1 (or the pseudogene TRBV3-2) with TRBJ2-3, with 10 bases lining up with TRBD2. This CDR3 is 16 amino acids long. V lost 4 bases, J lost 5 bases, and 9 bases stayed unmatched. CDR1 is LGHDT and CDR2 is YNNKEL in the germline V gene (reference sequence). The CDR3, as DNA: TGTGCCAGCAGCCCAACTAGCGGGAAATCTTTAGATACGCAGTATTTT. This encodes CASSPTSGKSLDTQYF.

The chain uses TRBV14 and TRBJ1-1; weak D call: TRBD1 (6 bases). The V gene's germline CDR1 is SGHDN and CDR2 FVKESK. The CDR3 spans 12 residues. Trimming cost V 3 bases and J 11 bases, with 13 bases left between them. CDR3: CASSHRGTVAFF. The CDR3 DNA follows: TGTGCCAGCAGCCATAGGGGGACGGTGGCTTTCTTT.

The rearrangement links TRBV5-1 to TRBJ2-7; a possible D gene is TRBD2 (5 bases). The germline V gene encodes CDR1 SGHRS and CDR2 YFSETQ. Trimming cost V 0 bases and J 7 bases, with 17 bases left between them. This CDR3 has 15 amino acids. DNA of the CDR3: TGCGCCAGCAGCTTGGATGGGGTAATGACGGGAGAGCAGTACTTC. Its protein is CASSLDGVMTGEQYF.

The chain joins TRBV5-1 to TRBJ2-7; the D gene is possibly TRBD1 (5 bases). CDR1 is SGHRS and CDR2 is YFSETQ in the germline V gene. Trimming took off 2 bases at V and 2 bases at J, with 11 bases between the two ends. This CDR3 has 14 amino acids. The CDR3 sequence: CASSFQGRTYEQYF. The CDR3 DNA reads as TGCGCCAGCAGCTTCCAGGGTAGAACCTACGAGCAGTACTTC.

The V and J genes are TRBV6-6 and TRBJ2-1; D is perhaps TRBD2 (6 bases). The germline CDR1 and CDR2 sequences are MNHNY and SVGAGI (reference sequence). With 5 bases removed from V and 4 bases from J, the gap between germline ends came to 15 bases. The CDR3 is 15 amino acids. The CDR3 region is CASSPRRGDYNEQFF. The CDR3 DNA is TGTGCCAGCAGTCCTCGGAGGGGCGATTACAATGAGCAGTTCTTC.

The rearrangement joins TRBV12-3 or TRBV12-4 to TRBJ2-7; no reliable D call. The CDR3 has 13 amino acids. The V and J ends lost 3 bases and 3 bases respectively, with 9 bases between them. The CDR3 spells CASSFANDYEQYF. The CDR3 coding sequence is TGTGCCAGCAGTTTCGCTAACGACTACGAGCAGTACTTC.

The CDR3 nucleotides are TGTGCCAGCAGTGTGACGGGAGGAAGGGACAATGAGCAGTTCTTC. Its protein product is CASSVTGGRDNEQFF. This chain uses TRBV25-1 with TRBJ2-1; 7 nucleotides agree with TRBD2. The germline CDR1 and CDR2 sequences are MGHDK and SYGVNS. Trimming at V came to 4 bases and at J to 5 bases, leaving 8 bases not matched to a gene. The CDR3 runs to 15 residues.

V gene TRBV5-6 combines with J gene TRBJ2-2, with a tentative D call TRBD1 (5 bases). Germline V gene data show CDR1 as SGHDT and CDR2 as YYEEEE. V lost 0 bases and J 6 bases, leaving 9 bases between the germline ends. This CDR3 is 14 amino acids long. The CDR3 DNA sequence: TGTGCCAGCAGCTTGGAGCAGGGTCCCGGGGAGCTGTTTTTT. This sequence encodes CASSLEQGPGELFF.

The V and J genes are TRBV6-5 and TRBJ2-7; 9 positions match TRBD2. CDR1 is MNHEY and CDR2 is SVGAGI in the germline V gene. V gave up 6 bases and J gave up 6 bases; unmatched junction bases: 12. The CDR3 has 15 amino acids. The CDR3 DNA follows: TGTGCCAGCAGGCCACTAGCGGGCACCTCTGGCGAGCAGTACTTC. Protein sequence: CASRPLAGTSGEQYF.

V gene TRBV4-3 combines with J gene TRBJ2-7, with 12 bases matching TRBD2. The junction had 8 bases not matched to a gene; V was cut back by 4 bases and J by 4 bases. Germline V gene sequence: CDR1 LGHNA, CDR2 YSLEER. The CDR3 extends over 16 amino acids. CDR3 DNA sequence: TGCGCCAGCAGCCCGTCTAGCGGGAGGGGACTTTACGAGCAGTACTTC. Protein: CASSPSSGRGLYEQYF.

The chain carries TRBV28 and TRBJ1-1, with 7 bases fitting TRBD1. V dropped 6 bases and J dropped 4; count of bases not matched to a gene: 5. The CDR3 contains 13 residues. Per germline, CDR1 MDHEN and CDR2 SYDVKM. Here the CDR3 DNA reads TGTGCCAGCAGGCCCCAGGGGGGCACTGAAGCTTTCTTT. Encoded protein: CASRPQGGTEAFF. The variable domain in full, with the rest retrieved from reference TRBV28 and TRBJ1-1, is DVKVTQSSRYLVKRTGEKVFLECVQDMDHENMFWYRQDPGLGLRLIYFSYDVKMKEKGDIPEGYSVSREKKERFSLILESASTNQTSMYLCASRPQGGTEAFFGQGTRLTVV.

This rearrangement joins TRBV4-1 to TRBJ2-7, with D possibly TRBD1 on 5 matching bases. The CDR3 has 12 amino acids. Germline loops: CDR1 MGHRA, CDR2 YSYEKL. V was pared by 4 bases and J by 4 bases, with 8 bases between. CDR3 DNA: TGCGCCAGCAGCCCTCAGGGTTACGAGCAGTACTTC. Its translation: CASSPQGYEQYF.

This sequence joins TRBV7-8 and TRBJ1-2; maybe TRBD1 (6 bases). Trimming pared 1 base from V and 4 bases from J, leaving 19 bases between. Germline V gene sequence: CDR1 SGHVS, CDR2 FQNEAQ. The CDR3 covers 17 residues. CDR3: CASSLEGGRTLTYGYTF. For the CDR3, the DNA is TGTGCCAGCAGCTTAGAGGGGGGGAGGACTCTCACCTATGGCTACACCTTC.